This T cell receptor (beta chain) was sequenced in a study of blood T cell repertoires in COVID-19. Study context: Whether acute or convalescent, the COVID-19 samples came from the United States, Italy and Spain. T cells, B-cell-depleted T cells, or PBMCs supplied cDNA or gDNA.

Original processing methods: Amplification from reference gene primers served as the basis for estimated nucleated cell counts. Libraries were prepared by immunoSEQ multiplex PCR; TCRdb keeps only in-frame clonotypes and omits some of them. V and J calls and clone size come straight from that table; D and trimming were deduced from the DNA. The table includes 150,000 to 200,000 clones, roughly 80% detected once. The V gene's germline CDR1 is SGHTA and CDR2 FQGNSA. The V gene end was trimmed by 3 bases and the J gene end by 3 bases; junction bases not matched to a gene: 1. The CDR3 spans 14 residues. The receptor was isolated from a woman between 25 and 40 years old with acute or convalescent COVID-19. V gene TRBV7-2 combines with J gene TRBJ1-1; TRBD1 matches 10 bases. The sequenced sample consisted of peripheral blood. The CDR3 loop is CASSLTGGYTEAFF. In DNA form, the CDR3 reads TGTGCCAGCAGCTTGACAGGGGGCTACACTGAAGCTTTCTTT. The full variable domain, completed using reference TRBV7-2 and TRBJ1-1, is GAGVSQSPSNKVTEKGKDVELRCDPISGHTALYWYRQSLGQGLEFLIYFQGNSAPDKSGLPSDRFSAERTGGSVSTLTIQRTQQEDSAVYLCASSLTGGYTEAFFGQGTRLTVV.